The 30 T cell receptor beta chains below all came from one sample that was sequenced in a study of shared clonotypes between healthy human individuals. Profiling relied on immunoSEQ multiplex PCR, and the TCRdb table lists in-frame clones only, not all of them. The table records roughly 700,000 clones, around 72% of them present only once. What was sequenced was memory CD4+ T cells sorted from blood. Indicated subset: CD45RA-negative fraction. All receptors come from a young woman in good health.

The rearrangement links TRBV7-9 to TRBJ1-4; D not resolved. The germline V gene encodes CDR1 SEHNR and CDR2 FQNEAQ (reference sequence). V dropped 0 bases and J dropped 8 bases, with 13 bases sitting between them. The CDR3 runs to 15 residues. The CDR3 protein is CASSLASSQAEKLFF. The CDR3 DNA reads as TGTGCCAGCAGCTTAGCGTCCAGTCAGGCGGAAAAACTGTTTTTT. The variable domain in full, completed from reference TRBV7-9 and TRBJ1-4, reads DTGVSQNPRHKITKRGQNVTFRCDPISEHNRLYWYRQTLGQGPEFLTYFQNEAQLEKSRLLSDRFSAERPKGSFSTLEIQRTEQGDSAMYLCASSLASSQAEKLFFGSGTQLSVL.

The rearrangement joins TRBV5-1 to TRBJ1-2, with D tentatively TRBD1 (5 bases). This CDR3 region has 13 residues. Trimming shortened V by 1 base and J by 7 bases, and 11 bases separated the two germline ends. The germline gives CDR1 SGHRS, CDR2 YFSETQ. In DNA, the CDR3 is TGCGCCAGCAGCTTGCGGGGGGATAGTGGCTACACCTTC. This translates into CASSLRGDSGYTF. The variable domain in full, completed from reference TRBV5-1 and TRBJ1-2, reads KAGVTQTPRYLIKTRGQQVTLSCSPISGHRSVSWYQQTPGQGLQFLFEYFSETQRNKGNFPGRFSGRQFSNSRSEMNVSTLELGDSALYLCASSLRGDSGYTFGSGTRLTVV.

This chain connects TRBV13 to TRBJ1-3; D is undetermined. V was cut by 3 bases and J by 2 bases, with 2 bases left in between. The CDR3 covers 12 residues. The germline gives CDR1 PRHDT, CDR2 FYEKMQ (reference sequence). The CDR3, as DNA: TGTGCCAGCAGCTTCGCTGGAAACACCATATATTTT. Translated, it gives CASSFAGNTIYF.

The genes are TRBV5-1 and TRBJ2-3; maybe TRBD2 (6 bases). CDR3 length: 15 amino acids. Germline CDR1 and CDR2: SGHRS and YFSETQ. V lost 5 bases to trimming and J lost 2 bases, with 15 bases between them. Here the CDR3 reads CASRLAGRYTDTQYF. In nucleotides, the CDR3 is TGCGCCAGCAGACTTGCGGGGCGGTACACAGATACGCAGTATTTT.

The chain employs TRBV6-1 and TRBJ2-7; 9 bases fit TRBD2. The V gene's germline CDR1 is MNHNS and CDR2 SASEGT. This CDR3 spans 12 amino acids. Here the CDR3 DNA reads TGTGTCGTAGCGGGAGTTCCCTACGAGCAGTACTTC. It yields the protein CVVAGVPYEQYF.

The chain carries TRBV29-1 and TRBJ2-4; 7 bases match TRBD1. V gave up 7 bases and J gave up 8 bases; unmatched junction bases: 8. The CDR3 runs to 12 residues. From germline, CDR1 is SQVTM and CDR2 ANQGSEA. CDR3 DNA: TGCAGCGGGGAGACAGGGAACGACATTCAGTACTTC. This codes for CSGETGNDIQYF.

As for this clone: This CDR3 is also generated by other DNA sequences in the sample. V and J are TRBV7-2 and TRBJ2-1, with D unresolved. The CDR3 extends over 15 amino acids. Germline values: CDR1 SGHTA, CDR2 FQGNSA. Trimming cost V 1 base and J 1 base, with 8 bases left between them. The CDR3 DNA reads as TGTGCCAGCAGCTTAGAGGGCAGTTCCTACAATGAGCAGTTCTTC. It yields the protein CASSLEGSSYNEQFF.

This chain links TRBV4-1 with TRBJ1-2; D remains ambiguous. In germline, CDR1 is MGHRA, CDR2 YSYEKL. The CDR3 spans 15 residues. V was shortened by 4 bases and J by 0 bases, with 12 bases between the two germline ends. CDR3 DNA sequence: TGCGCCAGCAGCCCCGCGTCCTTAGCTAACTATGGCTACACCTTC. Residues: CASSPASLANYGYTF.

The rearrangement joins TRBV11-2 to TRBJ1-1; tentative D call: TRBD1 (5 bases). Germline lookup yields CDR1 SGHAT and CDR2 FQNNGV. The length of the CDR3 is 12 residues. V was cut by 3 bases and J by 8 bases, with 10 bases left in between. Here the CDR3 reads CASSFWGREAFF. The CDR3 DNA is TGTGCCAGCAGCTTTTGGGGACGGGAAGCTTTCTTT. The complete variable domain, with remaining parts taken from reference TRBV11-2 and TRBJ1-1, reads EAGVAQSPRYKIIEKRQSVAFWCNPISGHATLYWYQQILGQGPKLLIQFQNNGVVDDSQLPKDRFSAERLKGVDSTLKIQPAKLEDSAVYLCASSFWGREAFFGQGTRLTVV.

The chain links TRBV5-1 to TRBJ2-2, with TRBD2 matching over 7 bases. Germline V gene lookup returns CDR1 SGHRS and CDR2 YFSETQ. Trimming at V came to 2 bases and at J to 7 bases, leaving 8 bases not matched to a gene. The CDR3 consists of 15 residues. The CDR3 spells CASSFGGGTIGELFF. In nucleotides, the CDR3 is TGCGCCAGCAGCTTCGGGGGAGGGACCATCGGGGAGCTGTTTTTT. Based on the CDR3 plus reference TRBV5-1 and TRBJ2-2, the full variable domain is KAGVTQTPRYLIKTRGQQVTLSCSPISGHRSVSWYQQTPGQGLQFLFEYFSETQRNKGNFPGRFSGRQFSNSRSEMNVSTLELGDSALYLCASSFGGGTIGELFFGEGSRLTVL.

The rearrangement uses TRBV28 and TRBJ2-3; perhaps TRBD2 as D (5 bases). Germline values: CDR1 MDHEN, CDR2 SYDVKM. Trimming shortened V by 3 bases and J by 5 bases, and 15 bases separated the two germline ends. CDR3 length: 15 residues. The CDR3 protein is CASSFIRRELDTQYF. The CDR3 region has the DNA TGTGCCAGCAGTTTTATTCGAAGGGAGTTAGATACGCAGTATTTT.

This sequence joins TRBV11-2 and TRBJ2-7, with a possible D match to TRBD2 (5 bases). Germline loops: CDR1 SGHAT, CDR2 FQNNGV. This CDR3 spans 12 amino acids. V was cut by 4 bases and J by 6 bases, with 10 bases left in between. CDR3 residues: CASSSGLLEQYF. CDR3 coding DNA: TGTGCCAGCAGCTCAGGACTCCTCGAGCAGTACTTC.

In DNA, the CDR3 is TGTGCCAGCAGCCATTTGGCGGGAGGAACCTACAATGAGCAGTTCTTC. Amino acid sequence: CASSHLAGGTYNEQFF. The V call is TRBV7-9, the J call TRBJ2-1; 8 bases are a match to TRBD2. CDR1 SEHNR and CDR2 FQNEAQ come from the germline V gene (reference sequence). This CDR3 is built from 16 residues. V was clipped by 5 bases and J by 2 bases; unmatched bases: 8.

The genes are TRBV2 and TRBJ1-5, with D hard to call. There are 14 residues in the CDR3. CDR1 and CDR2 (germline): SNHLY, FYNNEI. Deletions cut 5 bases from V and 9 bases from J, with 17 bases between. The CDR3 reads CASSPYSPERPQHF. For the CDR3, the DNA is TGTGCCAGCAGTCCTTACAGCCCTGAACGGCCCCAGCATTTT.

V gene TRBV18 combines with J gene TRBJ1-2; maybe TRBD1 (5 bases). The V end lost 1 base, the J end lost 2 bases, and 14 bases lay between the germline ends. This CDR3 contains 16 residues. Germline V gives CDR1 KGHSH, CDR2 LQKENI. CDR3 sequence (DNA): TGTGCCAGCTCACCACGATCAGGGTTTAAGAACTATGGCTACACCTTC. This encodes CASSPRSGFKNYGYTF.

The V gene is TRBV7-2, the J gene TRBJ2-1, with 11 positions matching TRBD2. V was clipped by 4 bases and J by 9 bases; unmatched bases: 8. Germline V lookup: CDR1 SGHTA, CDR2 FQGNSA. This CDR3 region has 15 residues. In DNA, the CDR3 is TGTGCCAGCAGCTCCTGGACTAGCGGGTGGAGTGAGCAGTTCTTC. Translation: CASSSWTSGWSEQFF.

The gene calls are TRBV6-1 and TRBJ2-7; tentative D call: TRBD2 (6 bases). The CDR3 is made up of 10 amino acids. Trimming took 8 bases from V and 5 from J, leaving 7 bases between them. Germline V lookup: CDR1 MNHNS, CDR2 SASEGT. CDR3 sequence (DNA): TGTGCCAGCGGGGAGGACGAGCAGTACTTC. Protein product: CASGEDEQYF.

This clone was seen a few times. J is TRBJ1-3 and V is TRBV6-5, with D tentatively TRBD1 (6 bases). The CDR3 spans 15 residues. Trimming stripped 6 bases from V and 0 bases from J, with 12 bases between. Per the germline V gene, CDR1 is MNHEY and CDR2 is SVGAGI. CDR3 DNA sequence: TGTGCCAGCAGGCCCAGGGGCGCCTCTGGAAACACCATATATTTT. It codes for CASRPRGASGNTIYF.

The chain is built from TRBV9 and TRBJ2-5; D remains unclear. The germline V gene encodes CDR1 SGDLS and CDR2 YYNGEE. This CDR3 spans 15 amino acids. V lost 4 bases and J lost 5, with 18 bases in between. The CDR3 reads CASSPSSLSSETQYF. The CDR3 DNA reads TGTGCCAGCAGCCCTAGTTCCCTTAGTTCGGAGACCCAGTACTTC.

J is TRBJ2-7 and V is TRBV2; no clear D gene. Germline-derived CDR1 and CDR2 are SNHLY and FYNNEI. The ends were cut back, 6 bases at V and 3 bases at J, with 9 bases in the middle. The CDR3 consists of 12 residues. In DNA, the CDR3 is TGTGCCAGCAGCATAGAGCACTACGAGCAGTACTTC. It encodes CASSIEHYEQYF.

Notes on this clone: The likely explanation is a read error, given a far larger clone one base away. This sequence joins TRBV28 and TRBJ2-5; no clear D. CDR1 MDHEN and CDR2 SYDVKM come from the germline V gene. The CDR3 extends over 11 amino acids. The V gene lost 2 bases and the J gene lost 4 bases, with 2 bases spanning the gap. The CDR3 DNA sequence: TGTGCCAGCAGTTTAGCAGAGACCCAGTACTTC. Translation gives CASSLAETQYF.

This clone showed up many times. Other DNA sequences in this sample translate to the same CDR3. The gene calls are TRBV7-2 and TRBJ2-2; tentatively, D is TRBD1 or TRBD2 (5 bases each). The germline V gene has CDR1 SGHTA and CDR2 FQGNSA. The CDR3 consists of 13 residues. Trimming took 4 bases from V and 6 from J, leaving 9 bases between them. CDR3 coding DNA: TGTGCCAGCAGCTGGGGGAGATCCGGGGAGCTGTTTTTT. It translates to CASSWGRSGELFF.

The chain joins TRBV5-1 to TRBJ2-6, with D possibly TRBD2 on 6 matching bases. This CDR3 contains 17 residues. Trimming stripped 5 bases from V and 0 bases from J, with 15 bases between. Germline loops: CDR1 SGHRS, CDR2 YFSETQ. Here the CDR3 reads CASRGTGAVSGANVLTF. The CDR3 DNA is TGCGCCAGCAGGGGGACGGGAGCGGTCTCTGGGGCCAACGTCCTGACTTTC. The variable domain in full, with the rest retrieved from reference TRBV5-1 and TRBJ2-6, is KAGVTQTPRYLIKTRGQQVTLSCSPISGHRSVSWYQQTPGQGLQFLFEYFSETQRNKGNFPGRFSGRQFSNSRSEMNVSTLELGDSALYLCASRGTGAVSGANVLTFGAGSRLTVL.

The chain is built from TRBV7-2 and TRBJ2-2; 14 positions agree with TRBD2. V dropped 6 bases and J dropped 6; count of bases not matched to a gene: 3. CDR3 length: 15 amino acids. The germline gives CDR1 SGHTA, CDR2 FQGNSA. This CDR3 is CASREGLAGAGELFF. CDR3 DNA sequence: TGTGCCAGCAGAGAGGGACTAGCGGGAGCCGGGGAGCTGTTTTTT.

CDR3 residues: CASRDSRYSNQPQHF. The DNA of the CDR3 is TGTGCCAGCAGGGACAGCCGTTATAGCAATCAGCCCCAGCATTTT. The V gene is TRBV27, the J gene TRBJ1-5; D might be TRBD1 (6 bases). With 6 bases removed from V and 0 bases from J, the gap between germline ends came to 12 bases. Germline V gene sequence: CDR1 MNHEY, CDR2 SMNVEV (reference sequence). CDR3 length: 15 amino acids.

The genes are TRBV5-1 and TRBJ2-1; 14 bases map to TRBD2. Trimming took 0 bases from V and 6 from J; bases not matched to a gene: 5. CDR3 length: 17 residues. Germline V gene lookup returns CDR1 SGHRS and CDR2 YFSETQ. The CDR3 spells CASSLERLAGGPNEQFF. As DNA, the CDR3 is TGCGCCAGCAGCTTGGAGAGACTAGCGGGAGGGCCCAATGAGCAGTTCTTC.

There are a few counts of this clone. A much larger clone is a single base away; this may be a read error. Other nucleotide sequences from this sample produce the same CDR3. V gene TRBV7-2 combines with J gene TRBJ2-3; D is undetermined. The CDR3 length is 12 residues. Between the trimmed V and J ends, which lost 3 bases and 2 bases, there was a span of 3 bases. Germline V CDR1 and CDR2: SGHTA, FQGNSA. CDR3 residues: CASSFFTDTQYF. DNA for the CDR3: TGTGCCAGCAGCTTCTTCACAGATACGCAGTATTTT.

This chain joins TRBV27 and TRBJ1-2; TRBD1 matches 7 bases. Trimming cost V 0 bases and J 3 bases; bases outside gene matches: 1. The length of the CDR3 is 14 residues. Germline V gives CDR1 MNHEY, CDR2 SMNVEV (reference sequence). CDR3 residues: CASSLSRGHYGYTF. The CDR3 DNA is TGTGCCAGCAGTTTATCAAGGGGGCACTATGGCTACACCTTC.

This clone was recorded once. The CDR3 loop is CATSSSRGLAGKPSYNEQFF. CDR3 DNA: TGTGCCACCAGCAGCAGCCGGGGACTAGCGGGTAAGCCATCCTACAATGAGCAGTTCTTC. The rearrangement links TRBV15 to TRBJ2-1; TRBD2 matches 12 bases. CDR1 and CDR2 (germline): LNHNV, YYDKDF (reference sequence). The CDR3 spans 20 residues. V lost 3 bases to trimming and J lost 1 base; unmatched junction nucleotides: 13.

A remark on this clone: Other nucleotide sequences from this sample produce the same CDR3. This chain links TRBV6-6 with TRBJ1-4; the match to TRBD1 covers 8 bases. CDR1 and CDR2 (germline): MNHNY, SVGAGI (reference sequence). The CDR3 has 14 residues. The V segment lost 6 bases and the J segment 7 bases; nucleotides outside the gene matches: 7. This chain's CDR3 is CASRGTGGGEKLFF. In DNA, the CDR3 is TGTGCCAGCAGGGGGACAGGCGGCGGTGAAAAACTGTTTTTT.